Below are 20 T cell receptor beta chains sequenced from a single sample in a study of OX40 agonist ivuxolimab in advanced cancers. Method: immunoSEQ multiplex PCR; TCRdb's copy keeps in-frame clones and lacks some. The sample yields tens of thousands of clones, around four fifths seen once. This sample comprised CD4+ or CD8+ T cells sorted from blood, obtained in a trial of the OX40 agonist ivuxolimab. All receptors derive from an adult with an advanced solid tumor such as melanoma, head and neck, liver or kidney cancer.

This clone was counted only a few times. This sequence joins TRBV11-2 and TRBJ1-2; possible D gene TRBD1, 6 bases. Per germline, CDR1 SGHAT and CDR2 FQNNGV. There are 12 residues in the CDR3. V shed 4 bases and J shed 5 bases, with 8 bases lying between them. The CDR3 loop reads CASSSDSYGYTF. DNA for the CDR3: TGTGCCAGCAGCTCGGACAGTTATGGCTACACCTTC.

The chain combines TRBV5-4 with TRBJ1-3, with no clear D. Germline V gene sequence: CDR1 SGHNT, CDR2 YYREEE (reference sequence). V was shortened by 2 bases and J by 0 bases, with 12 bases between the two germline ends. The CDR3 runs 16 residues. The CDR3 coding sequence is TGTGCCAGCAGCTTAGGAACGGCTATCTCTGGAAACACCATATATTTT. Protein product: CASSLGTAISGNTIYF.

The table lists this clone with a few counts. J is TRBJ2-1 and V is TRBV7-2; D might be TRBD1 (5 bases). Looked up from germline, CDR1 is SGHTA and CDR2 is FQGNSA. The length of the CDR3 is 15 residues. V dropped 6 bases and J dropped 0 bases, with 12 bases sitting between them. The CDR3 coding sequence is TGTGCCAGCAGTCGACAGTTTAGCTCCTACAATGAGCAGTTCTTC. It encodes CASSRQFSSYNEQFF.

The chain employs TRBV6-6 and TRBJ1-5, with TRBD1 matching over 9 bases. Germline V gives CDR1 MNHNY, CDR2 SVGAGI (reference sequence). The CDR3 covers 16 residues. V lost 4 bases, J lost 7 bases, and 11 bases stayed unmatched. This chain's CDR3 is CASSSLDRGSVQPQHF. The CDR3 coding sequence is TGTGCCAGCAGTTCTCTCGACAGGGGGTCCGTCCAGCCCCAGCATTTT.

This rearrangement joins TRBV6-1 to TRBJ2-3; D is unresolved. This CDR3 has 18 residues. Germline loops: CDR1 MNHNS, CDR2 SASEGT. V lost 2 bases and J lost 0, with 18 bases in between. The CDR3 coding sequence is TGTGCCAGCAGTGAAAGGGCTGGACGCTTCTCTAGCACAGATACGCAGTATTTT. As protein: CASSERAGRFSSTDTQYF.

V is TRBV4-3 and J is TRBJ1-6; 9 bases fit TRBD1. The V gene's germline CDR1 is LGHNA and CDR2 YSLEER. The CDR3 has 15 amino acids. V was clipped by 4 bases and J by 7 bases; unmatched bases: 5. Written as DNA, the CDR3 is TGCGCCAGCAGCCTACAGGGACAGGGAAATTCACCCCTCCACTTT. Encoded protein: CASSLQGQGNSPLHF.

The chain joins TRBV4-1 to TRBJ1-2; TRBD1 might be the D (5 bases). With 0 bases removed from V and 4 bases from J, the gap between germline ends came to 12 bases. CDR1 and CDR2 from the germline V gene are MGHRA and YSYEKL. The CDR3 is 15 residues long. The CDR3 spells CASSQDGGFIYGYTF. The DNA for the CDR3 is TGCGCCAGCAGCCAAGATGGGGGTTTTATCTATGGCTACACCTTC.

V is TRBV6-1 and J is TRBJ2-3; a weak D match, TRBD1 (6 bases). The ends were cut back, 0 bases at V and 6 bases at J, with 16 bases in the middle. The CDR3 length is 16 residues. Germline assignment: CDR1 MNHNS and CDR2 SASEGT. This chain's CDR3 is CASSEAGTRAVDTQYF. CDR3 bases: TGTGCCAGCAGTGAAGCGGGGACACGGGCCGTCGATACGCAGTATTTT.

The V and J genes are TRBV10-1 and TRBJ1-5; D is undetermined. The V end lost 11 bases, the J end lost 0 bases, and 14 bases lay between the germline ends. This CDR3 contains 14 residues. CDR1 WNHNN and CDR2 SYGVQD come from the germline V gene (reference sequence). The CDR3 bases are TGCGCCGACCGCCCCGGATATAGCAATCAGCCCCAGCATTTT. Its protein product is CADRPGYSNQPQHF.

The V and J genes are TRBV5-4 and TRBJ2-5, with 8 positions matching TRBD1. This CDR3 is built from 14 residues. Germline CDR1 is SGHNT and CDR2 is YYREEE (reference sequence). The V and J ends lost 4 bases and 1 base, in that order; junction bases with no gene match: 3. DNA of the CDR3: TGTGCCAGCAGCGGACAGGGTTCCCAAGAGACCCAGTACTTC. It translates to CASSGQGSQETQYF.

The rearrangement joins TRBV7-3 to TRBJ2-1; 9 nucleotides line up with TRBD1. Germline CDR1 reads SGHTA; CDR2 reads FQGTGA. The CDR3 has 17 residues. V gave up 0 bases and J gave up 2 bases; unmatched junction bases: 5. The DNA of the CDR3 is TGTGCCAGCAGCTTAACGGGCCGGGACAGGGCCTACAATGAGCAGTTCTTC. Protein: CASSLTGRDRAYNEQFF.

V usage is TRBV4-2 and J usage is TRBJ2-2, with 8 nucleotides matching TRBD1. Trimming cost V 5 bases and J 0 bases; bases outside gene matches: 11. The CDR3 is 18 residues long. The germline V gene encodes CDR1 LGHNA and CDR2 YNFKEQ. CDR3 DNA sequence: TGTGCCAGCAGCACACCGGACAGGGCGCGACCGAACACCGGGGAGCTGTTTTTT. Encoded protein: CASSTPDRARPNTGELFF.

This chain links TRBV19 with TRBJ1-2; D is ambiguous. The CDR3 is 12 amino acids. The germline V gene has CDR1 LNHDA and CDR2 SQIVND (reference sequence). With 4 bases removed from V and 8 bases from J, the gap between germline ends came to 11 bases. For the CDR3, the DNA is TGTGCCAGTAGTAGAAGGACCGGCGGCTACACCTTC. Protein sequence: CASSRRTGGYTF.

The genes are TRBV7-2 and TRBJ2-1; 9 bases fit TRBD1. Trimming took 4 bases from V and 5 from J; bases not matched to a gene: 6. Looked up from germline, CDR1 is SGHTA and CDR2 is FQGNSA. The CDR3 is made up of 15 amino acids. CDR3 sequence: CASSSQGAHHNEQFF. The DNA for the CDR3 is TGTGCCAGCAGCTCACAGGGGGCGCATCACAATGAGCAGTTCTTC.

A single count supports this clone. The rearrangement uses TRBV7-9 and TRBJ2-3; TRBD2 aligns across 7 bases. CDR3 length: 17 residues. The J segment lost 1 base and the V segment lost 6 bases, leaving 13 bases of the junction unmatched. The germline gives CDR1 SEHNR, CDR2 FQNEAQ (reference sequence). CDR3 in amino acids: CASSILSATSGTDTQYF. CDR3 bases: TGTGCCAGCAGTATCCTCTCCGCCACTAGCGGCACAGATACGCAGTATTTT.

The V call is TRBV4-3, the J call TRBJ1-3, with 7 bases identical to TRBD1. Germline lookup yields CDR1 LGHNA and CDR2 YSLEER. This CDR3 is 15 amino acids long. Trimming cost V 0 bases and J 2 bases; bases outside gene matches: 1. CDR3 nucleotide sequence: TGCGCCAGCAGCCAAGATCAGGGGGCTGGAAACACCATATATTTT. It is translated as CASSQDQGAGNTIYF.

The gene calls are TRBV9 and TRBJ2-5; D assignment may be TRBD1 or TRBD2 (5 bases each). V shed 10 bases and J shed 2 bases, with 18 bases lying between them. The CDR3 length is 14 residues. Germline V gene lookup returns CDR1 SGDLS and CDR2 YYNGEE. The CDR3 sequence is CASSGGNLQETQYF. The CDR3, as DNA: TGTGCCTCCTCTGGGGGTAACCTACAAGAGACCCAGTACTTC.

The V call is TRBV7-9, the J call TRBJ2-6; D may correspond to TRBD1 or TRBD2 (5 bases each). Trimming shortened V by 5 bases and J by 0 bases, and 11 bases separated the two germline ends. CDR3 size: 16 residues. Germline V lookup: CDR1 SEHNR, CDR2 FQNEAQ (reference sequence). The CDR3 region is CASSLEGYSGANVLTF. The CDR3 DNA is TGTGCCAGCAGCCTAGAGGGGTACTCTGGGGCCAACGTCCTGACTTTC.

The rearrangement uses TRBV5-6 and TRBJ1-2; D call uncertain. The length of the CDR3 is 13 residues. The germline V gene has CDR1 SGHDT and CDR2 YYEEEE. Trimming shortened V by 1 base and J by 7 bases, and 11 bases separated the two germline ends. Here the CDR3 reads CASSLNVVSGYTF. CDR3 DNA sequence: TGTGCCAGCAGCTTGAATGTGGTCTCTGGCTACACCTTC.

A note on this clone: In the same sample, other DNA sequences code for this CDR3. The chain combines TRBV7-2 with TRBJ1-4; no reliable D call. The CDR3 has 14 residues. V lost 1 base to trimming and J lost 1 base, with 4 bases between them. Germline V gene data show CDR1 as SGHTA and CDR2 as FQGNSA. The CDR3 loop is CASSLGGTNEKLFF. CDR3 bases: TGTGCCAGCAGCTTAGGGGGAACTAATGAAAAACTGTTTTTT.